A single sample gave rise to the 9 T cell receptor beta chains below, sequenced in a study of blood T cells in healthy people across ages (dated by TCRdb to 2013 to 2016). Libraries came from 5' RACE. Sequencing was performed on an Illumina HiSeq 2500. A second PCR of about 6 to 12 cycles was run with a J-beta primer mix and a sample-barcoded 5' primer. The raw public reads went through TCRdb reprocessing: fastp at Q25, MiXCR clone calling, in-frame beta chains kept. All rows with the same CDR3 protein become a single entry with the most common DNA and genes. This sample comprises about 1.8 million distinct CDR3 sequences, just under 50% of them detected only once. Roughly 2.1% of the sample is in the top ten clones. The sequenced material came from blood. The source of these receptors is a woman aged 40 to 50 in good health.

The chain is built from TRBV28 and TRBJ2-7, with 7 bases that match TRBD2. Per the germline V gene, CDR1 is MDHEN and CDR2 is SYDVKM. The CDR3 totals 12 residues. Unmatched junction bases numbered 9, after V lost 6 bases and J lost 10 bases. CDR3 sequence reads: CASSVRAGSQYF. In DNA form, the CDR3 reads TGTGCCAGCAGCGTAAGAGCGGGGTCCCAGTACTTC.

CDR3 DNA: TGTGCCAGTAGTGGACTAGCGGGGGACCGCAGGAACATTCAGTACTTC. Translated: CASSGLAGDRRNIQYF. This chain joins TRBV19 and TRBJ2-4, with 13 bases aligning to TRBD2. Trimming removed 5 bases from V and 7 bases from J; junction bases left unmatched: 8. Germline V gene data show CDR1 as LNHDA and CDR2 as SQIVND (reference sequence). This CDR3 comprises 16 residues.

This rearrangement joins TRBV5-1 to TRBJ2-1; the D gene is possibly TRBD2 (6 bases). Per the germline V gene, CDR1 is SGHRS and CDR2 is YFSETQ. The CDR3 spans 14 residues. The V end was cut by 1 base, the J end by 9 bases, with 14 bases between. Written as DNA, the CDR3 is TGCGCCAGCAGCTTGAACGGGGGTGGTGGTGAGCAGTTCTTC. Translation: CASSLNGGGGEQFF. Full variable domain (rest looked up from reference TRBV5-1 and TRBJ2-1): KAGVTQTPRYLIKTRGQQVTLSCSPISGHRSVSWYQQTPGQGLQFLFEYFSETQRNKGNFPGRFSGRQFSNSRSEMNVSTLELGDSALYLCASSLNGGGGEQFFGPGTRLTVL.

Regarding this clonotype: Relative to the germline gene, one junction end is altered; a read error may explain this. The V and J genes are TRBV5-1 and TRBJ2-5; D assignment may be TRBD1 or TRBD2 (6 bases each). Germline loops: CDR1 SGHRS, CDR2 YFSETQ. This CDR3 spans 14 amino acids. CDR3 DNA sequence: TGCGCCAGCAGCCGCGGGACACAACAAGGGACCCAGTACTTC. This encodes CASSRGTQQGTQYF.

This chain uses TRBV28 with TRBJ1-5, with no clear D. V shed 8 bases and J shed 3 bases, with 14 bases lying between them. Germline CDR1 is MDHEN and CDR2 is SYDVKM. This CDR3 has 14 amino acids. The chain's CDR3 is CASRSFTSNQPQHF. In nucleotides, the CDR3 is TGTGCCAGCCGTTCCTTTACTTCCAATCAGCCCCAGCATTTT.

The V call is TRBV7-8, the J call TRBJ2-1, with 13 bases aligning to TRBD2. V was clipped by 3 bases and J by 3 bases; unmatched bases: 5. Germline values: CDR1 SGHVS, CDR2 FQNEAQ. This CDR3 is built from 17 residues. The CDR3 is CASSFTSGGAFYNEQFF. The CDR3 nucleotides read TGTGCCAGCAGCTTTACTAGCGGGGGGGCGTTCTACAATGAGCAGTTCTTC.

The V gene is TRBV15, the J gene TRBJ1-3; D may be TRBD1 (5 bases). Germline CDR1 and CDR2: LNHNV and YYDKDF (reference sequence). V shed 0 bases and J shed 1 base, with 16 bases lying between them. The CDR3 is 18 amino acids. In nucleotides, the CDR3 is TGTGCCACCAGCAGAGATCCCCGGGGACGACAGTCTGGAAACACCATATATTTT. Its translation is CATSRDPRGRQSGNTIYF.

This clonotype has only a few counts. This sequence joins TRBV6-6 and TRBJ2-1; a possible D gene is TRBD2 (5 bases). The CDR3 is 13 residues long. V lost 5 bases and J 12 bases, leaving 17 bases between the germline ends. Germline V gene data show CDR1 as MNHNY and CDR2 as SVGAGI (reference sequence). The chain's CDR3 is CASSDDYAAGQFF. In nucleotides, the CDR3 is TGTGCCAGCAGTGACGACTATGCTGCGGGGCAGTTCTTC.

The chain joins TRBV24-1 to TRBJ2-5, with D perhaps matching TRBD2 (5 bases). CDR3 length: 16 residues. The germline gives CDR1 KGHDR, CDR2 SFDVKD. The V end lost 4 bases, the J end lost 11 bases, and 25 bases lay between the germline ends. The CDR3 loop reads CATSEHRGGGIYAQYF. CDR3 in DNA: TGTGCCACCAGTGAGCACCGGGGTGGAGGTATCTACGCGCAGTACTTC.